These 23 T cell receptor beta chains were sequenced from one sample in a study of spatial heterogeneity in lung cancer. One entry per CDR3 protein, called by TCRdb with MiXCR from the 5' RACE reads. The repertoire has around 26,000 distinct CDR3 sequences, approximately 10% of them found once; the top ten carry approximately 7.5%. Study-wide points: For expanded intratumoral alpha and beta TCRs, counts tracked tumor mutation counts.

Described time point: sample taken at primary tumor resection. Antigens of these TCRs are unknown. This specimen consisted of lung tumor tissue, obtained at surgery. These receptors came from a male donor with early-stage non-small cell lung cancer.

This clonotype was counted many times. This chain joins TRBV5-1 and TRBJ1-6, with 10 bases fitting TRBD1. Germline V lookup: CDR1 SGHRS, CDR2 YFSETQ. The CDR3 totals 15 residues. V gave up 4 bases and J gave up 4 bases; unmatched junction bases: 2. The CDR3 region is CASSGTGVYNSPLHF. The CDR3 DNA reads TGCGCCAGCAGCGGGACAGGGGTGTATAATTCACCCCTCCACTTT.

This clonotype has a handful of counts. The chain employs TRBV11-2 and TRBJ2-7; tentative D call: TRBD1 (5 bases). The germline V gene has CDR1 SGHAT and CDR2 FQNNGV. CDR3 size: 14 residues. The germline V and J ends were trimmed by 3 bases and 4 bases, with 13 bases remaining between them. CDR3 protein: CASSLGQSGYEQYF. Written as DNA, the CDR3 is TGTGCCAGCAGCTTGGGCCAATCAGGGTACGAGCAGTACTTC.

This clonotype was seen a handful of times. This chain connects TRBV5-1 to TRBJ2-1; 7 nucleotides line up with TRBD1. After removal of 0 bases from V and 4 bases from J, the junction contained 7 bases not matched to a gene. The CDR3 runs 16 residues. Per the germline V gene, CDR1 is SGHRS and CDR2 is YFSETQ. The CDR3 DNA sequence: TGCGCCAGCAGCTTGGCCCCCGGGACAGAATACAATGAGCAGTTCTTC. This sequence encodes CASSLAPGTEYNEQFF.

This clonotype was seen repeatedly, ten times or more. The chain is built from TRBV20-1 and TRBJ2-1, with 7 nucleotides matching TRBD2. V shed 6 bases and J 7 bases; nucleotides not matched to a gene: 15. This CDR3 contains 15 residues. Germline CDR1 reads DFQATT; CDR2 reads SNEGSKA (reference sequence). CDR3 DNA sequence: TGCAGTGCCATGGGACGAGCGGGGCTTTTTAATGAGCAGTTCTTC. It is translated as CSAMGRAGLFNEQFF.

This clonotype was picked up many times. The chain is built from TRBV7-2 and TRBJ2-7, with D uncertain. CDR1 and CDR2 from the germline V gene are SGHTA and FQGNSA. This CDR3 contains 11 residues. V shed 4 bases and J shed 2 bases, with 3 bases lying between them. CDR3 sequence: CASSSAYEQYF. CDR3 sequence (DNA): TGTGCCAGCAGCTCCGCCTACGAGCAGTACTTC.

This clonotype was seen many times. Here the CDR3 DNA reads TGCGCCAGTATCCACAGGGAGGTTTCAGATACGCAGTATTTT. Translation: CASIHREVSDTQYF. The chain combines TRBV10-2 with TRBJ2-3, with D possibly called TRBD1 or TRBD2 (6 bases each). Germline V CDR1 and CDR2: WSHSY, SAAADI. The CDR3 spans 14 residues. V shed 9 bases and J shed 4 bases, with 17 bases lying between them.

This clonotype was seen repeatedly, ten times or more. The V gene is TRBV7-6, the J gene TRBJ2-5, with 7 bases that match TRBD1. Germline CDR1 reads SGHVS; CDR2 reads FNYEAQ. The ends lost 5 bases at V and 3 bases at J; junction bases unmatched: 6. This CDR3 is built from 14 residues. The CDR3 spells CASSPLGQKETQYF. CDR3 coding DNA: TGTGCCAGCAGCCCTCTGGGACAGAAAGAGACCCAGTACTTC.

This clonotype was recorded at least ten times. The chain joins TRBV28 to TRBJ2-7; TRBD1 is a possible D gene (6 bases). This CDR3 is built from 12 residues. The ends were cut back, 9 bases at V and 4 bases at J, with 13 bases in the middle. Looked up from germline, CDR1 is MDHEN and CDR2 is SYDVKM. The CDR3 DNA is TGTGCCAGTGCCCCGAGGGGGTACGAGCAGTACTTC. Protein sequence: CASAPRGYEQYF. Full variable domain (rest looked up from reference TRBV28 and TRBJ2-7): DVKVTQSSRYLVKRTGEKVFLECVQDMDHENMFWYRQDPGLGLRLIYFSYDVKMKEKGDIPEGYSVSREKKERFSLILESASTNQTSMYLCASAPRGYEQYFGPGTRLTVT.

This clonotype showed up many times. The chain is built from TRBV7-9 and TRBJ2-7; D assignment may be TRBD1 or TRBD2 (5 bases each). The CDR3 runs to 15 residues. V was trimmed by 5 bases and J by 0 bases, leaving 14 bases between them. Looked up from germline, CDR1 is SEHNR and CDR2 is FQNEAQ (reference sequence). CDR3 in amino acids: CASSPPGRSSYEQYF. For the CDR3, the DNA is TGTGCCAGCAGCCCCCCGGGACGTAGCTCCTACGAGCAGTACTTC.

The genes are TRBV7-2 and TRBJ2-1, with 9 bases that match TRBD1. Germline V lookup: CDR1 SGHTA, CDR2 FQGNSA. The CDR3 runs to 14 residues. V was clipped by 1 base and J by 16 bases; unmatched bases: 11. CDR3 sequence reads: CASSLVEGTGNVFF. CDR3 in DNA: TGTGCCAGCAGCTTAGTGGAAGGGACAGGGAACGTTTTCTTC.

This clonotype was seen repeatedly, ten times or more. The chain carries TRBV10-3 and TRBJ2-1; 13 nucleotides align to TRBD2. The trim removed 1 base at V and 5 bases at J, leaving 2 bases unmatched. Germline values: CDR1 ENHRY, CDR2 SYGVKD. This CDR3 has 16 amino acids. The CDR3, as DNA: TGTGCCATCAGTGAGTTTGGACTAGCGGGAGACAATGAGCAGTTCTTC. This codes for CAISEFGLAGDNEQFF.

The DNA of the CDR3 is TGTGCCAGCAGCGCGGGAGTAGAGTCCTACAATGAGCAGTTCTTC. Amino acids: CASSAGVESYNEQFF. The chain links TRBV7-8 to TRBJ2-1; 7 bases match TRBD2. Per the germline V gene, CDR1 is SGHVS and CDR2 is FQNEAQ. V was pared by 5 bases and J by 1 base, with 5 bases of the junction left unmatched. The CDR3 totals 15 residues.

This clonotype was seen only a few times. The chain is built from TRBV24-1 and TRBJ2-3, with D perhaps being TRBD1 or TRBD2 (5 bases each). There are 17 residues in the CDR3. In germline, CDR1 is KGHDR, CDR2 SFDVKD. Trimming stripped 1 base from V and 6 bases from J, with 19 bases between. Here the CDR3 DNA reads TGTGCCACCAGTGATTTAGGGCCGGGACCCTATCGGGATACGCAGTATTTT. Translating it yields CATSDLGPGPYRDTQYF.

This clonotype showed up just a few times. The chain uses TRBV4-1 and TRBJ2-1; D not certain. The CDR3 length is 15 residues. The ends were cut back, 0 bases at V and 3 bases at J, with 9 bases in the middle. Germline V CDR1 and CDR2: MGHRA, YSYEKL. The CDR3 protein is CASSQDRTGYNEQFF. The CDR3 DNA sequence: TGCGCCAGCAGCCAAGATCGAACGGGCTACAATGAGCAGTTCTTC.

This clonotype was observed at least ten times. The chain combines TRBV9 with TRBJ1-5; D gene unclear. Trimming pared 0 bases from V and 0 bases from J, leaving 4 bases between. Germline CDR1 reads SGDLS; CDR2 reads YYNGEE. This CDR3 comprises 14 residues. The chain's CDR3 is CASSVGPSNQPQHF. The CDR3, as DNA: TGTGCCAGCAGCGTAGGCCCTAGCAATCAGCCCCAGCATTTT. Full variable domain (remainder filled in from reference TRBV9 and TRBJ1-5): DSGVTQTPKHLITATGQRVTLRCSPRSGDLSVYWYQQSLDQGLQFLIQYYNGEERAKGNILERFSAQQFPDLHSELNLSSLELGDSALYFCASSVGPSNQPQHFGDGTRLSIL.

This clonotype was seen at least ten times. This chain connects TRBV7-9 to TRBJ1-2; TRBD1 might be the D (5 bases). Trimming took off 4 bases at V and 7 bases at J, with 16 bases between the two ends. The V gene's germline CDR1 is SEHNR and CDR2 FQNEAQ (reference sequence). The CDR3 consists of 14 residues. The CDR3 coding sequence is TGTGCCAGCAGCTCCCTAACCGGAGGGACTGGCTACACCTTC. Translation gives CASSSLTGGTGYTF.

This clonotype came up a few times. V and J are TRBV27 and TRBJ1-1; D not certain. The CDR3 contains 13 residues. With 6 bases removed from V and 1 base from J, the gap between germline ends came to 9 bases. Germline CDR1 reads MNHEY; CDR2 reads SMNVEV (reference sequence). The chain's CDR3 is CASRIFGNTEAFF. The DNA for the CDR3 is TGTGCCAGCAGAATTTTTGGGAACACTGAAGCTTTCTTT.

This clonotype was observed at least ten times. The chain combines TRBV27 with TRBJ2-3; 7 bases line up with TRBD1. The CDR3 is made up of 15 amino acids. The germline gives CDR1 MNHEY, CDR2 SMNVEV (reference sequence). V shed 8 bases and J 1 base; nucleotides not matched to a gene: 9. The DNA for the CDR3 is TGTGCCAGCTCAATAAAGGGGGCGGGCACAGATACGCAGTATTTT. Translating it yields CASSIKGAGTDTQYF.

J is TRBJ2-5 and V is TRBV30; D may be TRBD1 (7 bases). Germline assignment: CDR1 GTSNPN and CDR2 SVGIG (reference sequence). Trimming took 0 bases from V and 6 from J, leaving 20 bases between them. The CDR3 runs to 16 residues. The CDR3 region has the DNA TGTGCCTGGAGTGTACAGGGGACTCAATCTACGAAGACCCAGTACTTC. Protein product: CAWSVQGTQSTKTQYF.

The chain combines TRBV7-2 with TRBJ1-2; 8 bases agree with TRBD1. CDR1 is SGHTA, CDR2 FQGNSA, per germline. The junction had 7 bases not matched to a gene; V was cut back by 5 bases and J by 5 bases. This CDR3 comprises 14 residues. DNA of the CDR3: TGTGCCAGCAGCACACAGGGGGACCGATATGGCTACACCTTC. This encodes CASSTQGDRYGYTF.

This clonotype was picked up many times. The chain recombines TRBV7-2 with TRBJ2-2, with 9 bases that match TRBD1. This CDR3 is built from 16 residues. V lost 5 bases and J lost 3; bases outside the gene matches: 7. The germline gives CDR1 SGHTA, CDR2 FQGNSA. The DNA of the CDR3 is TGTGCCAGCAGCACGGGACAGGGTGGTGACACCGGGGAGCTGTTTTTT. Translation gives CASSTGQGGDTGELFF.

This clonotype was counted many times. This rearrangement joins TRBV5-5 to TRBJ1-4; D remains ambiguous. The CDR3 sequence is 14 residues long. Germline loops: CDR1 SGHKS, CDR2 YYEKEE (reference sequence). The V end was cut by 0 bases, the J end by 7 bases, with 10 bases between. This CDR3 is CASSLDRTSEKLFF. The CDR3 DNA reads as TGTGCCAGCAGCTTGGACAGAACGAGTGAAAAACTGTTTTTT.

This chain joins TRBV3-1 and TRBJ2-3; D not certain. The germline gives CDR1 LGHDT, CDR2 YNNKEL (reference sequence). This CDR3 spans 15 amino acids. V was pared by 1 base and J by 6 bases, with 14 bases between. The CDR3: CASSQVLSSHDTQYF. As DNA, the CDR3 is TGTGCCAGCAGCCAAGTACTGTCCTCTCACGATACGCAGTATTTT.